This record concerns one T cell receptor (beta chain) sequence. Its antigen is currently not known. The sample holds no much larger clone one base away, and base qualities are not on file. This specimen comes from a study of blood T cell repertoires in COVID-19 (TCRdb year 2020). At the level of the whole study: Samples from collaborators originated in the United States, Italy and Spain and spanned both the acute and convalescent phases of COVID-19. The repertoires were released in a freely available public database intended as a resource for research on the immune response to SARS-CoV-2. The dataset comprised deeply sampled blood TCRbeta repertoires from subjects exposed to, actively infected with, or recovered from COVID-19. Where available, HLA class I and class II types were obtained from metadata supplied by the sample provider rather than from assay-based typing. The material from the prospective study consisted of cDNA or gDNA derived from T cells, B-cell-depleted T cells, or PBMCs. A de-identified subject ID, COVID-19 status, age in years and sex were almost always included in the sample metadata. Samples were obtained from the ongoing ImmuneRACE study (first 160 participants) and from over a thousand subjects provided by 6 global collaborators.

TCRbeta CDR3 regions were amplified from genomic DNA by means of the immunoSEQ Assay, a bias-controlled multiplex PCR. In the source study's methods: Within the assay, amplification of reference gene primers was used to estimate how many nucleated cells each sample contained. Sequence reads were collapsed and filtered to measure the absolute abundance of every unique TCRbeta CDR3 rearrangement. For each sample, productive Simpson clonality was calculated by taking the square root of Simpson's diversity index across productive rearrangements. This immuneACCESS table, as held by TCRdb, lists in-frame sequences with V and J called but not all clones. Of the missing ones, under half trace to an unresolved V gene in checked studies; the others have no known cause. V and J calls and clone size are those listed in that table; D and trimming were worked out from the DNA. The sample has fewer than 85,000 clones on record, around 80% of them singletons. Under 20% of the sample comes from the top ten.

Collaborating institutions collected whole blood in K2EDTA tubes following their own protocols. Collaborator samples were shipped for TCRbeta analysis as frozen whole blood, isolated PBMCs, or DNA extracted from either sample type. What the research found in general, with its limitations: How much clinical and demographic metadata was included differed by source and by participant, and the metadata was provided uncurated.

The sequenced sample consisted of peripheral blood. This TCR was recovered from a woman in her sixties with acute or convalescent COVID-19.

The nucleotide sequence is given as TGCGCCAGCAGCCAAGATTGGCGGGGCCCCAACTATGGCTACACCTTC. This codes for CASSQDWRGPNYGYTF. Recombination linked TRBV4-1 to TRBJ1-2; the D region possibly corresponds to TRBD1 (5 bases align). Via the germline V gene, CDR1 is MGHRA and CDR2 YSYEKL. Deletion took 0 bases off V and 2 bases off J, with a span of 13 bases between the germline ends. The CDR3 sequence holds 16 residues, the cysteine and phenylalanine included. The only DNA kept is the CDR3, 48 bases in frame from the first base.